One sample yielded the 2 T cell receptor beta chains listed below, sequenced in a study of OX40 agonist ivuxolimab in advanced cancers. Here immunoSEQ multiplex PCR was the method, and the copy in TCRdb shows in-frame clones only, minus some. The sample yields tens of thousands of clones, around nine tenths seen once. The sample consisted of CD4+ or CD8+ T cells sorted from blood, taken in a trial of the OX40 agonist ivuxolimab. Receptors originate from an adult with an advanced solid tumor such as melanoma, head and neck, liver or kidney cancer.

This clone has only one observation. The V gene is TRBV18, the J gene TRBJ2-1, with 10 bases that match TRBD2. Germline V gives CDR1 KGHSH, CDR2 LQKENI. Trimming at V came to 8 bases and at J to 4 bases, leaving 5 bases not matched to a gene. CDR3 length: 14 amino acids. The CDR3 sequence: CASHTSGDYNEQFF. CDR3 coding DNA: TGTGCCAGCCACACTAGCGGGGATTACAATGAGCAGTTCTTC.

The chain has TRBV18 and TRBJ2-5; TRBD2 aligns across 12 bases. The V segment lost 5 bases and the J segment 7 bases; nucleotides outside the gene matches: 8. This CDR3 is built from 15 residues. CDR1 KGHSH and CDR2 LQKENI come from the germline V gene. The CDR3 here is CASSSQTSGSRTQYF. In nucleotides, the CDR3 is TGTGCCAGCTCATCTCAGACTAGCGGGAGTAGGACCCAGTACTTC.